Below are 27 T cell receptor beta chains sequenced from a single sample in a study of vaccination effects on CD4 cells after COVID-19. These receptors have no known antigen. ViraFEST assay sequencing came after antigen-specific CD4+ T cells were expanded with viral peptide pools. Following a roughly 11-day culture, CD4+ T cells were purified. The cohort was immunized with two doses of either the BNT162b2 or mRNA-1273 vaccine. The assay was immunoSEQ multiplex PCR, and TCRdb's table has in-frame clones only and misses some. The sample lists roughly 27,000 clones; 74% were seen once. The source material was CD4+ T cells from PBMCs cultured with HCoV-OC43 spike peptides, sampled after COVID-19 vaccination. As for subset: HCoV-OC43 spike overlapping peptide pool stimulation. These receptors all come from a human donor who received a COVID-19 vaccine.

This clone was seen only a few times. CDR3 nucleotides: TGCGCCAGCAGTCAATCGTGGAAACGGAAAGCTTTCTTT. Its protein product is CASSQSWKRKAFF. The chain employs TRBV23-1 and TRBJ1-1, with D unclear. TRBV23-1 is noted as an ORF with a role that remains uncertain. The CDR3 runs 13 residues. V was trimmed by 0 bases and J by 9 bases, leaving 11 bases between them.

The chain carries TRBV7-2 and TRBJ1-1, with D perhaps matching TRBD1 (5 bases). The CDR3 is 14 residues long. Germline V gives CDR1 SGHTA, CDR2 FQGNSA. Trimming removed 2 bases at V and 3 bases at J, with 10 bases between. The DNA of the CDR3 is TGTGCCAGCAGCTTACAGGGAGGGGACACTGAAGCTTTCTTT. The encoded protein is CASSLQGGDTEAFF.

The chain couples TRBV10-3 to TRBJ2-1; possible D gene TRBD2, 5 bases. V was pared by 2 bases and J by 8 bases, with 10 bases between. This CDR3 spans 13 amino acids. From germline, CDR1 is ENHRY and CDR2 SYGVKD. CDR3 sequence reads: CAISEREEYEQFF. The CDR3 DNA reads TGTGCCATCAGTGAGCGGGAAGAGTATGAGCAGTTCTTC.

J is TRBJ1-1 and V is TRBV10-1, with D unclear. The V gene lost 0 bases and the J gene lost 5 bases, with 13 bases spanning the gap. Germline lookup yields CDR1 WNHNN and CDR2 SYGVQD (reference sequence). CDR3 size: 15 residues. In nucleotides, the CDR3 is TGCGCCAGCAGTGAGTCGAGGGCAACCCGGACTGAAGCTTTCTTT. Translating it yields CASSESRATRTEAFF.

CDR3 coding DNA: TGTGCCAGCAGCCAAGAGGTCTACAATGAGCAGTTCTTC. As protein: CASSQEVYNEQFF. The chain recombines TRBV4-2 with TRBJ2-1; D unclear. Germline V lookup: CDR1 LGHNA, CDR2 YNFKEQ. The CDR3 loop spans 13 amino acids. V lost 0 bases and J lost 3, with 3 bases in between.

The CDR3 DNA follows: TGTGCCAGCAGTTTAGATTCCTTTACTAGCACAGATACGCAGTATTTT. Its protein product is CASSLDSFTSTDTQYF. The chain carries TRBV27 and TRBJ2-3; D is uncertain. The germline V and J ends were trimmed by 2 bases and 0 bases, with 12 bases remaining between them. The CDR3 length is 16 residues. In germline, CDR1 is MNHEY, CDR2 SMNVEV (reference sequence).

The V gene is TRBV6-6, the J gene TRBJ2-7; 9 positions agree with TRBD1. With 5 bases clipped from V and 0 bases from J, the junction kept 8 bases outside the gene matches. Germline values: CDR1 MNHNY, CDR2 SVGAGI (reference sequence). This CDR3 region has 16 residues. The CDR3 coding sequence is TGTGCCAGCAGTAGGAGACAGGGGGTGAGCTCCTACGAGCAGTACTTC. Protein product: CASSRRQGVSSYEQYF.

V and J are TRBV5-4 and TRBJ2-2, with a tentative D call TRBD2 (6 bases). Trimming left V 4 bases short and J 6 bases short, with 16 bases between. CDR3 length equals 15 residues. Germline V gene lookup returns CDR1 SGHNT and CDR2 YYREEE (reference sequence). Here the CDR3 reads CASSPGGGLAGELFF. CDR3 DNA: TGTGCCAGCAGCCCCGGGGGAGGACTGGCCGGGGAGCTGTTTTTT.

This clone was counted a few times. The gene calls are TRBV7-7 and TRBJ2-1, with TRBD2 matching 10 bases. Germline loops: CDR1 SSHAT, CDR2 FNYEAQ (reference sequence). With 5 bases clipped from V and 7 bases from J, the junction kept 11 bases outside the gene matches. The CDR3 consists of 16 residues. CDR3: CASSIGRLAGNNEQFF. DNA for the CDR3: TGTGCCAGCAGCATAGGGAGACTAGCGGGCAATAATGAGCAGTTCTTC.

This clone was seen a handful of times. The CDR3 is CASSPRGPEAFF. In DNA, the CDR3 is TGTGCCAGCTCGCCCAGGGGGCCTGAAGCTTTCTTT. The rearrangement links TRBV18 to TRBJ1-1; 8 bases fit TRBD1. Trimming at V came to 6 bases and at J to 6 bases, leaving 3 bases not matched to a gene. Per germline, CDR1 KGHSH and CDR2 LQKENI. The CDR3 extends over 12 amino acids. Complete variable domain (other parts from reference TRBV18 and TRBJ1-1): NAGVMQNPRHLVRRRGQEARLRCSPMKGHSHVYWYRQLPEEGLKFMVYLQKENIIDESGMPKERFSAEFPKEGPSILRIQQVVRGDSAAYFCASSPRGPEAFFGQGTRLTVV.

This sequence joins TRBV12-3 or TRBV12-4 and TRBJ2-2, with D unresolved. There are 13 residues in the CDR3. Trimming shortened V by 7 bases and J by 4 bases, and 10 bases separated the two germline ends. The CDR3 loop is CASTHPVTGELFF. CDR3 coding DNA: TGTGCCAGCACCCATCCCGTCACCGGGGAGCTGTTTTTT.

This chain connects TRBV5-1 to TRBJ2-1; 8 bases match TRBD2. The CDR3 is 16 amino acids. The junction had 9 bases not matched to a gene; V was cut back by 2 bases and J by 5 bases. Germline V gives CDR1 SGHRS, CDR2 YFSETQ. CDR3 amino acids: CASSLSPSGGNNEQFF. The DNA for the CDR3 is TGCGCCAGCAGCTTATCGCCCAGCGGGGGAAACAATGAGCAGTTCTTC. Full variable domain (rest looked up from reference TRBV5-1 and TRBJ2-1): KAGVTQTPRYLIKTRGQQVTLSCSPISGHRSVSWYQQTPGQGLQFLFEYFSETQRNKGNFPGRFSGRQFSNSRSEMNVSTLELGDSALYLCASSLSPSGGNNEQFFGPGTRLTVL.

The V call is TRBV7-9, the J call TRBJ2-3; D call uncertain. There are 13 residues in the CDR3. Germline V CDR1 and CDR2: SEHNR, FQNEAQ (reference sequence). Trimming shortened V by 1 base and J by 0 bases, and 2 bases separated the two germline ends. CDR3 sequence: CASSLESTDTQYF. For the CDR3, the DNA is TGTGCCAGCAGCTTAGAAAGCACAGATACGCAGTATTTT. Drawing the rest from reference TRBV7-9 and TRBJ2-3, the complete variable domain is DTGVSQNPRHKITKRGQNVTFRCDPISEHNRLYWYRQTLGQGPEFLTYFQNEAQLEKSRLLSDRFSAERPKGSFSTLEIQRTEQGDSAMYLCASSLESTDTQYFGPGTRLTVL.

This rearrangement joins TRBV7-9 to TRBJ1-1; tentatively, D is TRBD1 (5 bases). Germline V lookup: CDR1 SEHNR, CDR2 FQNEAQ (reference sequence). V dropped 4 bases and J dropped 4 bases, with 10 bases sitting between them. The CDR3 sequence is 13 residues long. Here the CDR3 reads CASSSGPTTEAFF. The DNA for the CDR3 is TGTGCCAGCAGCTCAGGGCCTACCACTGAAGCTTTCTTT.

The chain carries TRBV7-8 and TRBJ1-6, with D uncertain. The CDR3 spans 15 residues. V was clipped by 3 bases and J by 7 bases, with 13 bases between them. Germline values: CDR1 SGHVS, CDR2 FQNEAQ. The CDR3 nucleotides read TGTGCCAGCAGCTTTGGTTCGATTCCAAATTCACCCCTCCACTTT. Translating it yields CASSFGSIPNSPLHF.

This sequence joins TRBV10-1 and TRBJ2-1; 11 bases align to TRBD2. This CDR3 is 15 amino acids long. Germline-derived CDR1 and CDR2 are WNHNN and SYGVQD (reference sequence). Trimming cost V 5 bases and J 8 bases; bases outside gene matches: 8. In DNA form, the CDR3 reads TGCGCCAGCAGTACCGGGACTAGCGGCACATATGAGCAGTTCTTC. This encodes CASSTGTSGTYEQFF.

This clone was seen only once. The chain links TRBV3-1 (or the pseudogene TRBV3-2) to TRBJ1-2; no clear D gene. The V gene's germline CDR1 is LGHDT and CDR2 YNNKEL (reference sequence). With 0 bases removed from V and 1 base from J, the gap between germline ends came to 6 bases. This CDR3 has 14 residues. CDR3 amino acids: CASSQDGVNYGYTF. CDR3 DNA: TGTGCCAGCAGCCAAGATGGGGTTAACTATGGCTACACCTTC.

V usage is TRBV2 and J usage is TRBJ2-5, with 15 nucleotides matching TRBD2. The trim removed 6 bases at V and 2 bases at J, leaving 7 bases unmatched. CDR1 is SNHLY, CDR2 FYNNEI, per germline. The CDR3 consists of 17 residues. The DNA for the CDR3 is TGTGCCAGCAGGGTAGGGACTAGCGGGGGGCCGCAAGAGACCCAGTACTTC. Its protein product is CASRVGTSGGPQETQYF.

CDR3 region: CASSLMGLVPRQETQYF. Here the CDR3 DNA reads TGTGCCAGCAGCTTAATGGGACTAGTTCCTCGGCAAGAGACCCAGTACTTC. J is TRBJ2-5 and V is TRBV7-2; TRBD2 agrees at 8 bases. This CDR3 has 17 amino acids. Trimming removed 2 bases from V and 2 bases from J; junction bases left unmatched: 10. Germline V gene data show CDR1 as SGHTA and CDR2 as FQGNSA.

V gene TRBV2 combines with J gene TRBJ2-7; D ambiguous. The CDR3 is 11 residues long. Trimming took 0 bases from V and 6 from J, leaving 3 bases between them. Germline V gene sequence: CDR1 SNHLY, CDR2 FYNNEI. The CDR3 region is CASSEAREQYF. In DNA form, the CDR3 reads TGTGCCAGCAGTGAAGCGCGCGAGCAGTACTTC.

The chain recombines TRBV18 with TRBJ2-6; 10 bases fit TRBD1. The CDR3 is 18 amino acids. V lost 6 bases and J lost 0; bases outside the gene matches: 8. CDR1 KGHSH and CDR2 LQKENI come from the germline V gene. CDR3 sequence reads: CASSLGQGYHSGANVLTF. The CDR3 DNA reads TGTGCCAGCTCCTTGGGACAGGGGTATCACTCTGGGGCCAACGTCCTGACTTTC. Based on the CDR3 plus reference TRBV18 and TRBJ2-6, the full variable domain is NAGVMQNPRHLVRRRGQEARLRCSPMKGHSHVYWYRQLPEEGLKFMVYLQKENIIDESGMPKERFSAEFPKEGPSILRIQQVVRGDSAAYFCASSLGQGYHSGANVLTFGAGSRLTVL.

This clone qualifies as large. This chain connects TRBV5-1 to TRBJ2-5; 7 positions match TRBD1. The CDR3 has 15 residues. The J segment lost 3 bases and the V segment lost 4 bases, leaving 9 bases of the junction unmatched. CDR1 is SGHRS, CDR2 YFSETQ, per germline. The CDR3 nucleotides are TGCGCCAGCAGCAGGATACAGGGGAGCGAAGAGACCCAGTACTTC. It specifies CASSRIQGSEETQYF.

The chain links TRBV5-1 to TRBJ1-2; 10 bases map to TRBD1. CDR1 and CDR2 (germline): SGHRS, YFSETQ. Germline trimming cut 4 bases from V and 3 bases from J; bases unmatched to any gene: 9. The CDR3 contains 16 residues. CDR3 region: CASSLTGGPLDYGYTF. The CDR3 region has the DNA TGCGCCAGCAGCCTGACAGGGGGCCCGCTTGACTATGGCTACACCTTC.

CDR3 in DNA: TGTGCCAGCAGCTTGTCTAGCGGAGAGACCCAGTACTTC. Translating it yields CASSLSSGETQYF. The chain carries TRBV7-7 and TRBJ2-5, with 7 bases lining up with TRBD2. Germline CDR1 reads SSHAT; CDR2 reads FNYEAQ (reference sequence). J was trimmed by 4 bases and V by 3 bases; bases with no gene match: 2. The CDR3 covers 13 residues.

This rearrangement joins TRBV11-2 to TRBJ2-1, with TRBD1 identical over 9 bases. This CDR3 is built from 16 residues. After removal of 4 bases from V and 5 bases from J, the junction contained 9 bases not matched to a gene. Germline CDR1 SGHAT, CDR2 FQNNGV. This chain's CDR3 is CASSSQQGAADNEQFF. The CDR3 DNA is TGTGCCAGCAGCTCCCAACAGGGGGCCGCTGACAATGAGCAGTTCTTC. The full variable domain, completed using reference TRBV11-2 and TRBJ2-1, is EAGVAQSPRYKIIEKRQSVAFWCNPISGHATLYWYQQILGQGPKLLIQFQNNGVVDDSQLPKDRFSAERLKGVDSTLKIQPAKLEDSAVYLCASSSQQGAADNEQFFGPGTRLTVL.

CDR3 coding DNA: TGTGCCAGCAGTTTAGGACTCGAGCAGTACTTC. The encoded protein is CASSLGLEQYF. J is TRBJ2-7 and V is TRBV28; possible D gene TRBD2, 5 bases. CDR1 and CDR2 (germline): MDHEN, SYDVKM. Deletions cut 2 bases from V and 6 bases from J, with 5 bases between. There are 11 residues in the CDR3.

The chain joins TRBV3-1 (or the pseudogene TRBV3-2) to TRBJ2-5; 12 bases fit TRBD2. There are 15 residues in the CDR3. V lost 4 bases, J lost 5 bases, and 5 bases stayed unmatched. The germline V gene encodes CDR1 LGHDT and CDR2 YNNKEL (reference sequence). The CDR3 DNA reads as TGTGCCAGCAGCCTACTAGCGGGGGGACTGGAGACCCAGTACTTC. Protein: CASSLLAGGLETQYF.